A selection of T cell receptor beta chains follows, all from one sample in a study of OX40 agonist ivuxolimab in advanced cancers. Sequencing was performed with immunoSEQ multiplex PCR; in TCRdb, only in-frame clones are kept and a portion is missing. The sample shows about 35,000 clones, roughly 84% of them seen only once. Sequencing was performed on CD4+ or CD8+ T cells sorted from blood, taken in a trial of the OX40 agonist ivuxolimab. The receptors come from an adult with an advanced solid tumor such as melanoma, head and neck, liver or kidney cancer. The CDR3 runs from the conserved cysteine through the conserved F or W. A D gene is named only where the DNA matches it firmly. The listing skips clone size in some rows; elsewhere it reads once, few, many or a size class.

d_gene	v_gene	abundance	j_gene	CDR3aa	CDR3nt
TRBD1	TRBV15	NA	TRBJ1-5	CATSISGTGIQPQHF	TGTGCCACCAGCATCTCCGGGACAGGGATTCAGCCCCAGCATTTT
TRBD2	TRBV6-1	NA	TRBJ2-5	CASSETSGGETQYF	TGTGCCAGCAGTGAGACTAGCGGGGGGGAGACCCAGTACTTC
NA	TRBV7-9	NA	TRBJ2-5	CASSHRALYQETQYF	TGTGCCAGCAGCCACAGGGCACTATACCAAGAGACCCAGTACTTC
TRBD2	TRBV7-3	NA	TRBJ2-7	CASSLRPVGGREDDIFHEQYF	TGTGCCAGCAGCTTAAGACCTGTAGGGGGGCGGGAGGACGATATTTTCCACGAGCAGTACTTC
NA	TRBV12-5	once	TRBJ1-1	CASGLDTRGVGTEAFF	TGTGCTAGTGGTTTGGACACCCGGGGGGTAGGGACTGAAGCTTTCTTT
TRBD1	TRBV6-6	once	TRBJ1-5	CASRPTGGGQPQHF	TGTGCCAGCAGACCTACAGGGGGCGGTCAGCCCCAGCATTTT
NA	TRBV11-3	once	TRBJ2-7	CASSLDLYSYEQYF	TGTGCCAGCAGCTTAGATCTGTATAGTTACGAGCAGTACTTC
TRBD1	TRBV18	NA	TRBJ2-5	CASSLGTGVGETQYF	TGTGCCAGCTCACTTGGGACAGGGGTAGGAGAGACCCAGTACTTC
TRBD1	TRBV15	NA	TRBJ1-2	CATSSKAGGRGLDYGYTF	TGTGCCACCAGCAGTAAAGCCGGGGGGAGGGGGCTCGACTATGGCTACACCTTC
NA	TRBV14	NA	TRBJ1-2	CASSQGEGVDYGYTF	TGTGCCAGCAGCCAAGGAGAGGGGGTAGACTATGGCTACACCTTC
NA	TRBV6-5	NA	TRBJ1-1	CASSAPGSRTEAFF	TGTGCCAGCAGTGCCCCGGGCAGTCGAACTGAAGCTTTCTTT
NA	TRBV19	NA	TRBJ1-1	CASSIKSTTSNTEAFF	TGTGCCAGTAGTATCAAGTCTACCACCTCGAACACTGAAGCTTTCTTT
TRBD2	TRBV19	NA	TRBJ2-3	CASSIRPSGIMDTQYF	TGTGCCAGTAGTATCCGCCCTAGCGGAATTATGGATACGCAGTATTTT
NA	TRBV2	once	TRBJ1-5	CASRGGRNQPQHF	TGTGCCAGCAGAGGAGGACGGAATCAGCCCCAGCATTTT
NA	TRBV6-6	NA	TRBJ2-6	CASGGPGANVLTF	TGTGCCAGCGGAGGGCCTGGGGCCAACGTCCTGACTTTC
TRBD2	TRBV18	NA	TRBJ2-1	CASSQTGLAGYNEQFF	TGTGCCAGCTCACAAACGGGACTAGCGGGTTACAATGAGCAGTTCTTC
NA	TRBV2	NA	TRBJ2-5	CASSESVQETQYF	TGTGCCAGCAGTGAATCCGTCCAAGAGACCCAGTACTTC
NA	TRBV7-2	NA	TRBJ1-1	CASSNELNTEAFF	TGTGCCAGCAGTAATGAGCTGAACACTGAAGCTTTCTTT
TRBD2	TRBV5-1	NA	TRBJ2-1	CASSLQDGTISYNEQFF	TGCGCCAGCAGCTTACAGGACGGGACTATCTCCTACAATGAGCAGTTCTTC
NA	TRBV28	NA	TRBJ2-1	CASSFRDYNEQFF	TGTGCCAGCAGTTTTCGGGACTACAATGAGCAGTTCTTC
NA	TRBV2	NA	TRBJ2-7	CASGTGVLAEQYF	TGTGCCAGCGGAACGGGTGTCCTCGCCGAGCAGTACTTC
NA	TRBV5-1	NA	TRBJ2-2	CASSLRVGTVTGELFF	TGCGCCAGCAGCTTGAGGGTGGGGACGGTCACCGGGGAGCTGTTTTTT
TRBD2	TRBV5-1	once	TRBJ2-1	CASTGLAGVSEQFF	TGCGCCAGCACCGGACTAGCGGGAGTTAGTGAGCAGTTCTTC
TRBD1	TRBV9	NA	TRBJ2-7	CASSFGPETGIYEQYF	TGTGCCAGCAGCTTCGGCCCCGAGACAGGGATTTACGAGCAGTACTTC
TRBD1	TRBV27	NA	TRBJ2-7	CASSLSLRGLVYEQYF	TGTGCCAGCAGTTTATCGTTGAGGGGGCTGGTTTACGAGCAGTACTTC
TRBD2	TRBV6-5	NA	TRBJ2-7	CASTSTSGGTYEQYF	TGTGCCAGCACCTCAACTAGCGGGGGGACCTACGAGCAGTACTTC
NA	TRBV9	NA	TRBJ1-1	CASSVVGGNTEAFF	TGTGCCAGCAGCGTAGTGGGGGGTAACACTGAAGCTTTCTTT
TRBD1	TRBV15	NA	TRBJ2-3	CATSRGQGTDTQYF	TGTGCCACCAGCAGAGGACAGGGAACAGATACGCAGTATTTT
NA	TRBV19	NA	TRBJ2-7	CASSSTPGWAERAYEQYF	TGTGCCAGTAGTTCCACCCCCGGATGGGCAGAAAGAGCCTACGAGCAGTACTTC
NA	TRBV9	NA	TRBJ2-1	CASNSGNYNEQFF	TGTGCCAGCAATTCCGGGAACTACAATGAGCAGTTCTTC
TRBD2	TRBV28	NA	TRBJ2-1	CASSRTGTSGRAYNEQFF	TGTGCCAGCAGTCGAACCGGGACTAGCGGGAGGGCTTACAATGAGCAGTTCTTC
NA	TRBV6-1	NA	TRBJ2-7	CASSLQGSTYEQYF	TGTGCCAGCAGTCTGCAGGGGTCTACCTACGAGCAGTACTTC
TRBD2	TRBV6-6	NA	TRBJ2-3	CASRGGDTQYF	TGTGCCTCCCGGGGGGGAGATACGCAGTATTTT
NA	TRBV2	few	TRBJ1-5	CASSAMRGEPQHF	TGTGCCAGCAGCGCCATGAGGGGGGAGCCCCAGCATTTT
TRBD1	TRBV6-1	NA	TRBJ1-5	CASSERAGGQPQHF	TGTGCCAGCAGTGAAAGGGCAGGGGGTCAGCCCCAGCATTTT
NA	TRBV5-8	NA	TRBJ2-7	CASSKAYYEQYF	TGTGCCAGCAGCAAGGCTTACTACGAGCAGTACTTC
NA	TRBV5-1	NA	TRBJ1-1	CASSLDPAGQGRNTEAFF	TGCGCCAGCAGCTTGGACCCGGCGGGCCAGGGAAGGAACACTGAAGCTTTCTTT
TRBD2	TRBV15	NA	TRBJ2-1	CATSALRGGDEQFF	TGTGCCACCAGCGCCCTGCGGGGGGGAGATGAGCAGTTCTTC
NA	TRBV2	NA	TRBJ2-4	CASSTGTIKNIQYF	TGTGCCAGCAGCACAGGGACCATCAAAAACATTCAGTACTTC
NA	TRBV2	NA	TRBJ2-3	CASSVGFGTDTQYF	TGTGCCAGCAGTGTCGGCTTCGGGACAGATACGCAGTATTTT
NA	TRBV19	NA	TRBJ2-6	CASHFGQFSGANVLTF	TGTGCCAGTCATTTTGGACAGTTCTCTGGGGCCAACGTCCTGACTTTC
TRBD1	TRBV5-6	NA	TRBJ2-2	CASSRDRGNTGELFF	TGTGCCAGCAGCCGAGACAGGGGCAACACCGGGGAGCTGTTTTTT
TRBD1	TRBV6-1	NA	TRBJ2-2	CASARTGNTGELFF	TGTGCCAGTGCCCGGACAGGAAACACCGGGGAGCTGTTTTTT
NA	TRBV10-1	NA	TRBJ2-3	CASSESGGTDTQYF	TGCGCCAGCAGTGAGTCGGGGGGTACAGATACGCAGTATTTT
NA	TRBV18	NA	TRBJ1-5	CASSPSHNSNQPQHF	TGTGCCAGCTCACCATCCCACAACAGCAATCAGCCCCAGCATTTT
NA	TRBV12-5	NA	TRBJ2-7	CASGNQGIGEQYF	TGTGCTAGTGGTAACCAGGGGATCGGCGAGCAGTACTTC
TRBD1	TRBV2	NA	TRBJ2-1	CASNPDRGPYNEQFF	TGTGCCAGCAACCCGGACAGGGGGCCCTACAATGAGCAGTTCTTC
NA	TRBV19	NA	TRBJ2-2	CASQTLATYTGELFF	TGTGCCAGCCAAACCCTGGCCACCTACACCGGGGAGCTGTTTTTT
NA	TRBV5-1	NA	TRBJ1-1	CASSLLGQGNTEAFF	TGCGCCAGCAGCTTGCTGGGCCAAGGGAACACTGAAGCTTTCTTT
TRBD1	TRBV27	NA	TRBJ1-5	CASSFGQGVNQPQHF	TGTGCCAGCAGTTTCGGGCAGGGGGTCAATCAGCCCCAGCATTTT